Listed here are 3 T cell receptor beta chains from one sample, sequenced in a study of blood T cells in healthy people across ages. Primed by a sample-barcoded 5' primer and a J-beta primer mix, a second PCR proceeded for about 7 to 12 cycles. One entry per CDR3 protein results from TCRdb running MiXCR on the 5' RACE reads. The sample holds 750,000 to 950,000 distinct CDR3 sequences, roughly 29% seen once. This same sample was also part of a study on T cells of mothers and their children.

The sequencing sample was made of blood. These receptor sequences come from a woman in her forties in good health.

The chain has TRBV5-8 and TRBJ2-1; D uncertain. Germline loops: CDR1 SGHTS, CDR2 YDEGEE. With 0 bases removed from V and 7 bases from J, the gap between germline ends came to 11 bases. The CDR3 has 14 amino acids. DNA for the CDR3: TGTGCCAGCAGCTTGGTGATGGGGTGGAATGAGCAGTTCTTC. Translated: CASSLVMGWNEQFF.

The chain links TRBV6-1 to TRBJ1-2, with D possibly matching TRBD1 (6 bases). CDR3 length: 14 residues. V was trimmed by 8 bases and J by 1 base, leaving 14 bases between them. Germline values: CDR1 MNHNS, CDR2 SASEGT. The CDR3 spells CASYTGLLNYGYTF. CDR3 in DNA: TGTGCCAGCTATACAGGGCTACTTAACTATGGCTACACCTTC.

As regards this clonotype: The junction and the germline gene differ at one end; a read error may be behind it. V is TRBV20-1 and J is TRBJ1-2; tentatively, D is TRBD1 (5 bases). From germline, CDR1 is DFQATT and CDR2 SNEGSKA (reference sequence). CDR3 size: 11 residues. The CDR3 region has the DNA TGTTGCTCAATGGGGGGATATGGCTACACCTTC. Residues: CCSMGGYGYTF.